This passage covers 21 T cell receptor beta chains from one sample sequenced in a study of post-analysis software for immune sequencing data. Their cognate antigens are unknown. Incorporated into the TCR beta cDNA libraries were unique molecular identifiers, which served to reduce PCR and sequencing biases. TCRdb reanalysed the PCR reads using MiXCR and keeps one entry per CDR3 protein. The sample carries 800,000 to 950,000 distinct CDR3 sequences, roughly 50% recorded once. The study, taken as a whole, reports: Among roughly 5 TRBV segments more frequent in patients than controls were TRBV5-6, TRBV5-1 and TRBV20-1.

The material sequenced was blood. The receptor source for this set is a girl between 5 and 17 years old with multiple sclerosis.

This clonotype was seen a single time. The gene calls are TRBV6-5 and TRBJ1-2; 12 bases match TRBD1. The CDR3 is made up of 14 amino acids. V was clipped by 6 bases and J by 7 bases; unmatched bases: 6. Germline values: CDR1 MNHEY, CDR2 SVGAGI. The CDR3 DNA reads TGTGCCAGCAGCCCGGGACAGGGGGCCTCTGGCTACACCTTC. Encoded protein: CASSPGQGASGYTF.

This chain uses TRBV10-3 with TRBJ2-5, with 12 bases matching TRBD1. The CDR3 has 17 amino acids. Germline values: CDR1 ENHRY, CDR2 SYGVKD. V was pared by 6 bases and J by 4 bases, with 12 bases of the junction left unmatched. DNA of the CDR3: TGTGCCATCAGCGAAGAGCGGCCGGGACAGGGGGCAGAGACCCAGTACTTC. It yields the protein CAISEERPGQGAETQYF.

In this sample, this clonotype turned up a few times. V gene TRBV20-1 combines with J gene TRBJ2-5, with 10 bases that match TRBD2. CDR1 DFQATT and CDR2 SNEGSKA come from the germline V gene (reference sequence). The CDR3 sequence is 16 residues long. Trimming took 0 bases from V and 5 from J; bases not matched to a gene: 9. CDR3 sequence: CSARDEAGGPWETQYF. The CDR3 nucleotides read TGCAGTGCTAGAGACGAAGCGGGAGGGCCTTGGGAGACCCAGTACTTC.

The chain links TRBV6-1 to TRBJ2-5, with 9 bases aligning to TRBD2. Germline values: CDR1 MNHNS, CDR2 SASEGT. With 5 bases clipped from V and 6 bases from J, the junction kept 22 bases outside the gene matches. The CDR3 spans 19 residues. The CDR3 DNA reads TGTGCCAGCAGTCAGCTTTATAGCGGGAGTGCCCCAGTCGAGAAGACCCAGTACTTC. This sequence encodes CASSQLYSGSAPVEKTQYF.

This sequence joins TRBV5-5 and TRBJ1-6; a possible D gene is TRBD1 (5 bases). Deletions cut 0 bases from V and 8 bases from J, with 15 bases between. CDR1 is SGHKS, CDR2 YYEKEE, per germline (reference sequence). The CDR3 loop spans 16 amino acids. CDR3 region: CASSLGTQGAYSPLHF. The CDR3 DNA reads TGTGCCAGCAGCTTGGGGACCCAGGGCGCCTATTCACCCCTCCACTTT. The complete variable domain, with remaining parts taken from reference TRBV5-5 and TRBJ1-6, reads DAGVTQSPTHLIKTRGQQVTLRCSPISGHKSVSWYQQVLGQGPQFIFQYYEKEERGRGNFPDRFSARQFPNYSSELNVNALLLGDSALYLCASSLGTQGAYSPLHFGNGTRLTVT.

The chain couples TRBV10-3 to TRBJ2-7; D possibly corresponds to TRBD1 (7 bases). CDR1 ENHRY and CDR2 SYGVKD come from the germline V gene. V lost 9 bases and J 3 bases, leaving 18 bases between the germline ends. The CDR3 runs to 14 residues. The CDR3 region is CAIAGGRGDYEQYF. DNA for the CDR3: TGTGCCATAGCCGGAGGCAGGGGGGACTACGAGCAGTACTTC.

This clonotype was recorded only once. V gene TRBV6-5 combines with J gene TRBJ1-5; tentatively, D is TRBD1 (6 bases). The V gene lost 0 bases and the J gene lost 1 base, with 16 bases spanning the gap. Germline values: CDR1 MNHEY, CDR2 SVGAGI. CDR3 length: 18 amino acids. The CDR3 nucleotides read TGTGCCAGCAGTTACTCAGCGGGGGCTGTGGGGAGCAATCAGCCCCAGCATTTT. This encodes CASSYSAGAVGSNQPQHF.

This clonotype was observed a few times. The rearrangement links TRBV29-1 to TRBJ1-1, with D maybe TRBD1 (5 bases). The CDR3 is 14 residues long. Germline loops: CDR1 SQVTM, CDR2 ANQGSEA. V was cut by 3 bases and J by 2 bases, with 13 bases left in between. In DNA form, the CDR3 reads TGCAGCGTTGACCCAGGGAGTATAAACACTGAAGCTTTCTTT. Amino acids: CSVDPGSINTEAFF.

On this clonotype itself: Relative to the germline gene, one junction end is altered; a read error may explain this. For the CDR3, the DNA is TGTGCCTGCAGCCCATGGGGCCTAGTTTCCTACGAGCAGTACTTC. This codes for CACSPWGLVSYEQYF. The rearrangement joins TRBV6-2 or TRBV6-3 to TRBJ2-7; D possibly corresponds to TRBD1 (5 bases). The CDR3 runs 15 residues. Germline V CDR1 and CDR2: MNHEY, SVGEGT.

In regard to this clonotype: The junction departs from the called germline gene at one end, perhaps through a read error. The chain has TRBV25-1 and TRBJ1-4; D may be TRBD1 (6 bases). This CDR3 has 17 residues. The germline CDR1 and CDR2 sequences are MGHDK and SYGVNS. CDR3 DNA: TGTGCCGGCAGTGATGGTCAGGGGAGGTCAACTAATGAAAAACTGTTTTTT. This gives the protein CAGSDGQGRSTNEKLFF.

The chain carries TRBV29-1 and TRBJ2-3; 7 positions match TRBD2. The V gene's germline CDR1 is SQVTM and CDR2 ANQGSEA. This CDR3 is 15 amino acids long. The trim removed 7 bases at V and 5 bases at J, leaving 15 bases unmatched. Here the CDR3 DNA reads TGCAGCGCCGGTGGACGGGGAGGGATGGGAGATACGCAGTATTTT. Translated, it gives CSAGGRGGMGDTQYF.

The rearrangement joins TRBV5-1 to TRBJ2-1; 7 bases are a match to TRBD2. CDR1 SGHRS and CDR2 YFSETQ come from the germline V gene. The CDR3 sequence is 16 residues long. The junction had 15 bases not matched to a gene; V was cut back by 4 bases and J by 8 bases. The DNA of the CDR3 is TGCGCCAGCAGCCCCCGACTAGGTAAAGGGAGGGATGAGCAGTTCTTC. Protein product: CASSPRLGKGRDEQFF.

This clonotype was found a few times. The chain carries TRBV5-1 and TRBJ2-5; tentatively, D is TRBD1 (5 bases). The CDR3 covers 15 residues. V was pared by 1 base and J by 2 bases, with 12 bases between. The germline V gene encodes CDR1 SGHRS and CDR2 YFSETQ. The chain's CDR3 is CASSLPGSLQETQYF. In nucleotides, the CDR3 is TGCGCCAGCAGCTTGCCAGGGTCCCTTCAAGAGACCCAGTACTTC.

The CDR3 sequence: CATSRQGSGYEQYF. Here the CDR3 DNA reads TGTGCCACCAGCAGACAGGGTTCGGGGTACGAGCAGTACTTC. The V and J genes are TRBV15 and TRBJ2-7; D is tentatively TRBD1 or TRBD2 (5 bases each). The CDR3 has 14 residues. Germline V gives CDR1 LNHNV, CDR2 YYDKDF (reference sequence). Between the trimmed V and J ends, which lost 2 bases and 4 bases, there was a span of 12 bases.

The CDR3 is CASSPLGPASSYEQYF. CDR3 sequence (DNA): TGCGCCAGCAGCCCCTTGGGGCCGGCTAGCTCCTACGAGCAGTACTTC. V is TRBV4-1 and J is TRBJ2-7; D perhaps matches TRBD1 (5 bases). The CDR3 length is 16 residues. Trimming pared 4 bases from V and 0 bases from J, leaving 16 bases between. Germline CDR1 is MGHRA and CDR2 is YSYEKL.

The rearrangement links TRBV24-1 to TRBJ2-3; 12 bases are shared with TRBD1. The length of the CDR3 is 13 residues. Germline lookup yields CDR1 KGHDR and CDR2 SFDVKD. DNA of the CDR3: TGTGCGACGGGACAGGGGGCCACAGATACGCAGTATTTT. Translated: CATGQGATDTQYF.

The chain joins TRBV20-1 to TRBJ2-4; D unresolved. The CDR3 length is 13 residues. Trimming shortened V by 7 bases and J by 3 bases, and 13 bases separated the two germline ends. CDR1 and CDR2 (germline): DFQATT, SNEGSKA (reference sequence). The CDR3 is CSGLSVGKNIQYF. CDR3 bases: TGCAGTGGTTTGTCAGTGGGCAAAAACATTCAGTACTTC.

The rearrangement uses TRBV2 and TRBJ1-1; 10 bases fit TRBD1. V was pared by 5 bases and J by 5 bases, with 5 bases of the junction left unmatched. Germline assignment: CDR1 SNHLY and CDR2 FYNNEI. The CDR3 contains 14 residues. Here the CDR3 DNA reads TGTGCCAGCAGTCCCTGGACAGGGGGTACTGAAGCTTTCTTT. Residues: CASSPWTGGTEAFF.

V is TRBV5-1 and J is TRBJ2-1, with 9 bases matching TRBD1. Germline CDR1 SGHRS, CDR2 YFSETQ. The length of the CDR3 is 15 residues. With 7 bases clipped from V and 3 bases from J, the junction kept 8 bases outside the gene matches. The CDR3 DNA reads as TGCGCCAGCGAAAACTCGGGACAGGGCTACAATGAGCAGTTCTTC. It encodes CASENSGQGYNEQFF.

This clonotype was observed once. This rearrangement joins TRBV20-1 to TRBJ2-7; D perhaps matches TRBD1 (6 bases). Germline V gives CDR1 DFQATT, CDR2 SNEGSKA (reference sequence). This CDR3 is built from 18 residues. The V gene lost 3 bases and the J gene lost 0 bases, with 24 bases spanning the gap. CDR3 sequence reads: CSASRWDIASRSSYEQYF. The CDR3 nucleotides read TGCAGTGCTAGTCGCTGGGACATCGCAAGTCGGAGCTCCTACGAGCAGTACTTC.

CDR3 nucleotide sequence: TGTGCCAGCAGCTCCAGGGGGGGTCTAGCGGGAGGCACCTACAATGAGCAGTTCTTC. It translates to CASSSRGGLAGGTYNEQFF. The rearrangement links TRBV7-3 to TRBJ2-1, with 11 nucleotides matching TRBD2. Germline V gene sequence: CDR1 SGHTA, CDR2 FQGTGA. CDR3 size: 19 residues. Trimming at V came to 4 bases and at J to 2 bases, leaving 13 bases not matched to a gene.